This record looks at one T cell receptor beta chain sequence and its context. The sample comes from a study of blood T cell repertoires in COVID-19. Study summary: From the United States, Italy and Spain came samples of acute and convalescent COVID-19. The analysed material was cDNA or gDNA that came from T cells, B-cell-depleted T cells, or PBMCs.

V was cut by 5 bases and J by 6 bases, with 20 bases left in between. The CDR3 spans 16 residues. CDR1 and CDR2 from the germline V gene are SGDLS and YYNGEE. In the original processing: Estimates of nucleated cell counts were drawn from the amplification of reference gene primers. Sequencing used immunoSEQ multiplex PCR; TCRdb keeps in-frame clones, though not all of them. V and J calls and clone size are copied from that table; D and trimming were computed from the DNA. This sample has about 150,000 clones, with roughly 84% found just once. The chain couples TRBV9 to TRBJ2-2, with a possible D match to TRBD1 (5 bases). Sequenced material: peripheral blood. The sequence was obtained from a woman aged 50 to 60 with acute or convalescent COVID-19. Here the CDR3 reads CASRGPGLGSAGELFF. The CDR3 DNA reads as TGTGCCAGCAGGGGGCCGGGTCTGGGGTCGGCCGGGGAGCTGTTTTTT.